One sample yielded the 6 T cell receptor beta chains listed below, sequenced in a study of cytomegalovirus exposure and HLA in healthy donors. In the PCR, 60 Vbeta and 13 Jbeta primers were used. The method was immunoSEQ multiplex PCR; TCRdb's version includes in-frame clones alone and lacks a portion of them. The sample contains over 100,000 clones, about 76% of which appear only once. The sample consisted of PBMCs. The origin of the receptors is a man younger than 40 in good health and CMV-seropositive.

CDR3 bases: TGCGCCAGCAGTCCGGGACTAGCGGGGGCAGATACGCAGTATTTT. This sequence encodes CASSPGLAGADTQYF. The rearrangement uses TRBV10-1 and TRBJ2-3, with 14 bases that match TRBD2. Germline V CDR1 and CDR2: WNHNN, SYGVQD (reference sequence). This CDR3 has 15 amino acids. V dropped 5 bases and J dropped 4; count of bases not matched to a gene: 2.

V and J are TRBV2 and TRBJ2-3, with D tentatively TRBD1 (6 bases). Germline assignment: CDR1 SNHLY and CDR2 FYNNEI. The germline V and J ends were trimmed by 7 bases and 0 bases, with 14 bases remaining between them. CDR3 length equals 15 residues. Here the CDR3 DNA reads TGTGCCAGCAATGTCGGACAGTCTAGCACAGATACGCAGTATTTT. Protein sequence: CASNVGQSSTDTQYF.

This clone appeared a few times. This rearrangement joins TRBV4-3 to TRBJ2-7; D unresolved. The V gene lost 0 bases and the J gene lost 3 bases, with 9 bases spanning the gap. The CDR3 contains 14 residues. Germline-derived CDR1 and CDR2 are LGHNA and YSLEER. CDR3 in amino acids: CASSQDGWSYEQYF. The CDR3 nucleotides are TGCGCCAGCAGCCAAGATGGGTGGAGCTACGAGCAGTACTTC.

The V and J genes are TRBV7-9 and TRBJ1-5, with D perhaps TRBD1 (5 bases). There are 15 residues in the CDR3. Per the germline V gene, CDR1 is SEHNR and CDR2 is FQNEAQ (reference sequence). V lost 4 bases and J 4 bases, leaving 14 bases between the germline ends. The CDR3 DNA is TGTGCCAGCAGCTCCAATCGCGGGGGGAATCAGCCCCAGCATTTT. It yields the protein CASSSNRGGNQPQHF.

This clone was detected once. The chain carries TRBV2 and TRBJ2-1; 9 nucleotides match TRBD2. Germline lookup yields CDR1 SNHLY and CDR2 FYNNEI. The V and J ends lost 3 bases and 1 base, in that order; junction bases with no gene match: 10. CDR3 length: 18 residues. The CDR3 DNA follows: TGTGCCAGCAGTGACTTGGGCGGGGGGGCTAGGTCCTACAATGAGCAGTTCTTC. This codes for CASSDLGGGARSYNEQFF.

The chain carries TRBV7-2 and TRBJ1-3, with 10 nucleotides matching TRBD1. Per the germline V gene, CDR1 is SGHTA and CDR2 is FQGNSA. There are 12 residues in the CDR3. V lost 8 bases and J lost 7; bases outside the gene matches: 2. The CDR3 nucleotides are TGTGCCAGCCGGACAGGGGGGAACACCATATATTTT. Protein product: CASRTGGNTIYF.